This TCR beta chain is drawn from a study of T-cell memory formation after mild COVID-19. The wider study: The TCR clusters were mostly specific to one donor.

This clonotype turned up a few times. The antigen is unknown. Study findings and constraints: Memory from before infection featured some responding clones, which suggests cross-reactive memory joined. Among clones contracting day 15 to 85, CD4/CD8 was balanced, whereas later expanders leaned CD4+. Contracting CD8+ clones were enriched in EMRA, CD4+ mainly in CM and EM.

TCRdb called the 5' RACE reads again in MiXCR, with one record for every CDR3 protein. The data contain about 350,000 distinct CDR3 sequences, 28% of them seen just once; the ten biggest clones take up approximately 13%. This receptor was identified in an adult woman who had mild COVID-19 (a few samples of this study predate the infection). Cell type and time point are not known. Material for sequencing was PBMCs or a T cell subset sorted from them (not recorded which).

The DNA for the CDR3 is TGTGCCAGCAGCTCACGGCTGAACGAGCAGTACTTC. As protein: CASSSRLNEQYF. The rearrangement uses TRBV7-9 and TRBJ2-7; D remains ambiguous. CDR3 length equals 12 residues. V gave up 4 bases and J gave up 5 bases, with 9 bases separating them. Germline V gene data show CDR1 as SEHNR and CDR2 as FQNEAQ (reference sequence).